These 28 T cell receptor beta chains were all obtained from the same sample, sequenced in a study of spatial heterogeneity in lung cancer (dated by TCRdb to between 2019 and 2020). Points the paper makes about the study in general: The tumor nonsynonymous mutation count correlated with the number of expanded intratumoral alpha and beta TCRs.

No cognate antigen is known for these TCRs. The time point label of this sample denotes: sample taken at primary tumor resection. Libraries were made using 5' RACE. Sequencing used a NextSeq 500. TCRdb redid the processing of the public reads, applying fastp at Q25 and MiXCR, and retained in-frame beta chains. Entries are consolidated by CDR3 protein sequence, retaining the most common genes and DNA. Here the sample has about 12,000 distinct CDR3 sequences; about 5% occur a single time. In total, the top ten clones hold approximately 40% of the sample. The sequenced sample was lung tumor tissue, obtained at surgery. These receptor sequences come from a male donor with early-stage non-small cell lung cancer.

This clonotype was detected many times. The genes are TRBV3-2 and TRBJ2-5. TRBV3-2 is a pseudogene locus. The CDR3 has 15 residues. CDR3 bases: TGTGCCAGCAGCCCTCCAGCGCGATTGGGAGAGACCCAGTACTTC. Encoded protein: CASSPPARLGETQYF.

This clonotype was recorded at least ten times. The chain carries TRBV18 and TRBJ1-1, with D unresolved. In germline, CDR1 is KGHSH, CDR2 LQKENI. The CDR3 consists of 11 residues. The germline V and J ends were trimmed by 6 bases and 0 bases, with 2 bases remaining between them. This chain's CDR3 is CASSVNTEAFF. The CDR3 DNA reads as TGTGCCAGCTCCGTGAACACTGAAGCTTTCTTT. Combining the CDR3 with reference TRBV18 and TRBJ1-1 gives the whole variable domain NAGVMQNPRHLVRRRGQEARLRCSPMKGHSHVYWYRQLPEEGLKFMVYLQKENIIDESGMPKERFSAEFPKEGPSILRIQQVVRGDSAAYFCASSVNTEAFFGQGTRLTVV.

This clonotype showed up many times. V gene TRBV5-4 combines with J gene TRBJ1-1; D is perhaps TRBD1 (6 bases). There are 13 residues in the CDR3. Per the germline V gene, CDR1 is SGHNT and CDR2 is YYREEE (reference sequence). V dropped 4 bases and J dropped 8 bases, with 15 bases sitting between them. The CDR3 protein is CASSHQQGREAFF. CDR3 sequence (DNA): TGTGCCAGCAGCCATCAACAGGGAAGAGAAGCTTTCTTT.

This clonotype was detected ten times or more. V usage is TRBV7-2 and J usage is TRBJ2-3, with TRBD2 matching 13 bases. The V gene end was trimmed by 5 bases and the J gene end by 4 bases; junction bases not matched to a gene: 6. Germline V lookup: CDR1 SGHTA, CDR2 FQGNSA. This CDR3 has 16 residues. The CDR3 nucleotides read TGTGCCAGCAGCCTAAGACTAGCGGGAGGCCCAGATACGCAGTATTTT. Protein sequence: CASSLRLAGGPDTQYF.

This clonotype has ten or more counts. The CDR3 DNA sequence: TGCAGCGTTGCGGGCAGGGGGAAGGAAAAACTGTTTTTT. It specifies CSVAGRGKEKLFF. The chain combines TRBV29-1 with TRBJ1-4; 7 bases match TRBD1. V gave up 4 bases and J gave up 8 bases; unmatched junction bases: 7. Looked up from germline, CDR1 is SQVTM and CDR2 is ANQGSEA. This CDR3 region has 13 residues.

This clonotype has at least ten counts. The chain employs TRBV7-3 and TRBJ1-3, with TRBD1 as a possible D gene (5 bases). CDR1 SGHTA and CDR2 FQGTGA come from the germline V gene. This CDR3 is built from 16 residues. V lost 7 bases, J lost 0 bases, and 16 bases lay in between. Here the CDR3 reads CASIGMGRSSGNTIYF. In nucleotides, the CDR3 is TGTGCCAGCATCGGTATGGGGCGGAGCTCTGGAAACACCATATATTTT.

Many counts were recorded for this clonotype. The chain uses TRBV7-2 and TRBJ1-6; 8 bases match TRBD1. The CDR3 covers 15 residues. J gave up 9 bases and V 5 bases, and 9 bases lay outside the gene matches. Germline V CDR1 and CDR2: SGHTA, FQGNSA. The chain's CDR3 is CASSRRQGQGSPLHF. CDR3 DNA sequence: TGTGCCAGCAGCCGCCGACAGGGGCAGGGTTCACCCCTCCACTTT.

This clonotype occurred many times. The rearrangement joins TRBV7-9 to TRBJ1-1; D remains ambiguous. Germline CDR1 and CDR2: SEHNR and FQNEAQ (reference sequence). V was cut by 5 bases and J by 9 bases, with 16 bases left in between. This CDR3 spans 13 amino acids. CDR3 in amino acids: CASSPAAIPKAFF. The CDR3 coding sequence is TGTGCCAGCAGCCCCGCAGCCATCCCAAAAGCTTTCTTT.

In this sample, this clonotype turned up many times. This rearrangement joins TRBV14 to TRBJ2-3; D is unresolved. In germline, CDR1 is SGHDN, CDR2 FVKESK. The CDR3 is 12 residues long. Trimming pared 1 base from V and 7 bases from J, leaving 6 bases between. DNA for the CDR3: TGTGCCAGCAGCCAAGCCGCTAATACGCAGTATTTT. Its protein is CASSQAANTQYF.

Relative to its sample, this clonotype is medium-sized (0.01 to 0.1%). This rearrangement joins TRBV2 to TRBJ2-3; D not resolved. The V and J ends lost 1 base and 5 bases respectively, with 4 bases between them. The CDR3 length is 12 residues. From germline, CDR1 is SNHLY and CDR2 FYNNEI. CDR3 loop: CASSEVGDTQYF. CDR3 nucleotides: TGTGCCAGCAGTGAAGTCGGAGATACGCAGTATTTT.

This clonotype showed up many times. The gene calls are TRBV27 and TRBJ1-1; D is undetermined. Germline V gene data show CDR1 as MNHEY and CDR2 as SMNVEV (reference sequence). V dropped 5 bases and J dropped 5 bases, with 12 bases sitting between them. This CDR3 is 13 amino acids long. The CDR3 region has the DNA TGTGCCAGCAGTCCAGTGTCTCGTACTGAAGCTTTCTTT. Its protein product is CASSPVSRTEAFF.

This clonotype has ten or more counts. The rearrangement links TRBV6-6 to TRBJ2-3; D uncertain. V was shortened by 2 bases and J by 0 bases, with 9 bases between the two germline ends. The CDR3 covers 15 residues. Per germline, CDR1 MNHNY and CDR2 SVGAGI (reference sequence). As DNA, the CDR3 is TGTGCCAGCAGTTACAGGGCAGACAGCACAGATACGCAGTATTTT. Translated: CASSYRADSTDTQYF.

Many counts were recorded for this clonotype. This chain connects TRBV18 to TRBJ1-1, with D possibly TRBD1 on 5 matching bases. Germline CDR1 reads KGHSH; CDR2 reads LQKENI. This CDR3 is 15 amino acids long. Deletions cut 2 bases from V and 3 bases from J, with 13 bases between. The CDR3 sequence is CASSPTRTGDTEAFF. The CDR3 DNA follows: TGTGCCAGCTCACCAACGAGAACGGGGGACACTGAAGCTTTCTTT. Drawing the rest from reference TRBV18 and TRBJ1-1, the complete variable domain is NAGVMQNPRHLVRRRGQEARLRCSPMKGHSHVYWYRQLPEEGLKFMVYLQKENIIDESGMPKERFSAEFPKEGPSILRIQQVVRGDSAAYFCASSPTRTGDTEAFFGQGTRLTVV.

V is TRBV12-3 or TRBV12-4 and J is TRBJ1-2; 7 nucleotides align to TRBD1. The CDR3 has 14 residues. J lost 8 bases, V lost 3 bases, and 9 bases had no gene match. The CDR3 loop is CASSLRGQTGGYTF. CDR3 nucleotide sequence: TGTGCCAGCAGTTTGAGGGGACAGACGGGAGGCTACACCTTC.

At least ten counts were recorded for this clonotype. This sequence joins TRBV6-5 and TRBJ1-1, with TRBD1 identical over 7 bases. Germline loops: CDR1 MNHEY, CDR2 SVGAGI. The V and J ends lost 0 bases and 0 bases, in that order; junction bases with no gene match: 4. The CDR3 is 16 amino acids. The CDR3 coding sequence is TGTGCCAGCAGTTACTCGGACAGGACTATGAACACTGAAGCTTTCTTT. It translates to CASSYSDRTMNTEAFF.

This clonotype was seen many times. The chain employs TRBV12-3 or TRBV12-4 and TRBJ1-4; maybe TRBD1 (5 bases). Trimming removed 0 bases from V and 8 bases from J, with 13 bases in between. The CDR3 has 15 residues. The DNA for the CDR3 is TGTGCCAGCAGTTTAGCCGCGGACCGGGGGGAAAAACTGTTTTTT. This codes for CASSLAADRGEKLFF.

This clonotype was detected many times. This rearrangement joins TRBV7-2 to TRBJ2-2; 9 nucleotides align to TRBD1. Germline CDR1 is SGHTA and CDR2 is FQGNSA. Germline trimming cut 3 bases from V and 2 bases from J; bases unmatched to any gene: 7. The CDR3 has 17 amino acids. The CDR3 loop reads CASSFTGGVSNTGELFF. In nucleotides, the CDR3 is TGTGCCAGCAGCTTCACAGGGGGCGTATCAAACACCGGGGAGCTGTTTTTT.

This clonotype was counted ten times or more. The V and J genes are TRBV27 and TRBJ2-7, with 10 nucleotides matching TRBD1. This CDR3 is 13 amino acids long. With V trimmed by 6 bases and J by 6 bases, 5 bases remained unmatched. Germline values: CDR1 MNHEY, CDR2 SMNVEV (reference sequence). CDR3 bases: TGTGCCAGCAGGCACGGACAGGGGGGCGAGCAGTACGTC. Translating gives CASRHGQGGEQYV.

This clonotype was observed many times. V usage is TRBV30 and J usage is TRBJ1-1; D not certain. Looked up from germline, CDR1 is GTSNPN and CDR2 is SVGIG (reference sequence). This CDR3 is 13 amino acids long. V lost 4 bases and J lost 2, with 11 bases in between. CDR3 bases: TGTGCCTGGAAGGGAAAGGCCAACACTGAAGCTTTCTTT. Protein sequence: CAWKGKANTEAFF.

Ten or more counts support this clonotype. This chain connects TRBV2 to TRBJ2-2; D is uncertain. The CDR3 has 14 amino acids. The V end lost 2 bases, the J end lost 7 bases, and 11 bases lay between the germline ends. The germline CDR1 and CDR2 sequences are SNHLY and FYNNEI. This CDR3 reads CASSENGGIGELFF. As DNA, the CDR3 is TGTGCCAGCAGTGAAAACGGTGGAATCGGGGAGCTGTTTTTT. The full variable domain, rest sourced from reference TRBV2 and TRBJ2-2, is EPEVTQTPSHQVTQMGQEVILRCVPISNHLYFYWYRQILGQKVEFLVSFYNNEISEKSEIFDDQFSVERPDGSNFTLKIRSTKLEDSAMYFCASSENGGIGELFFGEGSRLTVL.

This clonotype was seen many times. The V gene is TRBV2, the J gene TRBJ1-5; D is possibly TRBD1 (5 bases). Trimming took 6 bases from V and 2 from J, leaving 17 bases between them. Germline V lookup: CDR1 SNHLY, CDR2 FYNNEI. This CDR3 has 16 amino acids. The CDR3 region is CASSELTGSGNQPQHF. The DNA for the CDR3 is TGTGCCAGCAGCGAACTTACAGGTTCCGGCAATCAGCCCCAGCATTTT.

In its sample, this clonotype was seen many times. The rearrangement uses TRBV7-9 and TRBJ2-3; D is undetermined. Trimming took 5 bases from V and 4 from J, leaving 13 bases between them. Per the germline V gene, CDR1 is SEHNR and CDR2 is FQNEAQ (reference sequence). The CDR3 loop spans 14 amino acids. The DNA of the CDR3 is TGTGCCAGCAGCCCGTCGGGCTCGTCAGATACGCAGTATTTT. It translates to CASSPSGSSDTQYF.

This clonotype was recorded at least ten times. The V and J genes are TRBV5-3 and TRBJ2-1; 9 positions agree with TRBD2. TRBV5-3 is marked as an open reading frame, function uncertain. The CDR3 is 17 residues long. The ends lost 0 bases at V and 4 bases at J; junction bases unmatched: 8. Here the CDR3 DNA reads TGTGCCAGAAGCTTGGTTCTTCCTAGCGGGACATACAATGAGCAGTTCTTC. This gives the protein CARSLVLPSGTYNEQFF.

This clonotype was observed at least ten times. The chain is built from TRBV7-2 and TRBJ2-5; maybe TRBD2 (5 bases). V shed 7 bases and J shed 4 bases, with 10 bases lying between them. Germline V CDR1 and CDR2: SGHTA, FQGNSA. This CDR3 has 12 amino acids. CDR3 sequence: CASMVGGETQYF. In nucleotides, the CDR3 is TGTGCCAGCATGGTAGGAGGAGAGACCCAGTACTTC.

The sample holds many counts of this clonotype. The chain combines TRBV7-2 with TRBJ1-6; the D gene is possibly TRBD1 (5 bases). This CDR3 region has 15 residues. V lost 7 bases to trimming and J lost 3 bases, with 13 bases between them. Germline CDR1 reads SGHTA; CDR2 reads FQGNSA. The CDR3 spells CASTPAGGYNSPLHF. As DNA, the CDR3 is TGTGCCAGCACCCCAGCGGGGGGCTATAATTCACCCCTCCACTTT. The whole variable domain, remainder taken from reference TRBV7-2 and TRBJ1-6, is GAGVSQSPSNKVTEKGKDVELRCDPISGHTALYWYRQSLGQGLEFLIYFQGNSAPDKSGLPSDRFSAERTGGSVSTLTIQRTQQEDSAVYLCASTPAGGYNSPLHFGNGTRLTVT.

This clonotype was observed many times. The chain links TRBV4-1 to TRBJ2-1; D is unresolved. In germline, CDR1 is MGHRA, CDR2 YSYEKL. Trimming pared 1 base from V and 9 bases from J, leaving 13 bases between. The CDR3 covers 14 residues. This CDR3 is CASSQVSLVGEQFF. The CDR3 coding sequence is TGCGCCAGCAGCCAAGTGTCGCTAGTCGGTGAGCAGTTCTTC.

Ten or more counts support this clonotype. For the CDR3, the DNA is TGCGCCAGCAGTGGGACAGGGTACTACGAGCAGTACTTC. It encodes CASSGTGYYEQYF. J is TRBJ2-7 and V is TRBV5-1; the match to TRBD1 covers 9 bases. The CDR3 has 13 residues. J gave up 3 bases and V 5 bases, and 3 bases lay outside the gene matches. From germline, CDR1 is SGHRS and CDR2 YFSETQ.

The table lists this clonotype with a few counts. This rearrangement joins TRBV3-1 to TRBJ2-5, with D perhaps matching TRBD2 (6 bases). Germline V lookup: CDR1 LGHDT, CDR2 YNNKEL (reference sequence). The CDR3 totals 17 residues. Trimming shortened V by 4 bases and J by 7 bases, and 25 bases separated the two germline ends. The CDR3 DNA sequence: TGTGCCAGCAGCCTGTCCGGCGGTGGCGGGGATTTTGGGACCCAGTACTTC. Translated: CASSLSGGGGDFGTQYF.